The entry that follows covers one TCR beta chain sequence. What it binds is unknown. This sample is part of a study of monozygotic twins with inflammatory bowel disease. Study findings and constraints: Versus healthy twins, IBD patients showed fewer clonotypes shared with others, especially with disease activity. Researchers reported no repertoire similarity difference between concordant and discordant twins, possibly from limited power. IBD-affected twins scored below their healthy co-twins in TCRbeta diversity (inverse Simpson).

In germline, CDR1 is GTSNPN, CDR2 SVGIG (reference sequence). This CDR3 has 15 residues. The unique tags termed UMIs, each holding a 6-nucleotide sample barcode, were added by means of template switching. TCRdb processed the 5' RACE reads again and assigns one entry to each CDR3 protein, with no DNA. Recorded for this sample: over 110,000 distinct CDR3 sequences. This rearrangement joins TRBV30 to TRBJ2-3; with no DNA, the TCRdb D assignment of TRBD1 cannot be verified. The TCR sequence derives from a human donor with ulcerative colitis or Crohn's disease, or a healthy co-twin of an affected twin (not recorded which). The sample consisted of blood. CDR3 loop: CAWSVKGGPTDTQYF. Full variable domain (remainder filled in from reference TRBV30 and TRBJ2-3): SQTIHQWPATLVQPVGSPLSLECTVEGTSNPNLYWYRQAAGRGLQLLFYSVGIGQISSEVPQNLSASRPQDRQFILSSKKLLLSDSGFYLCAWSVKGGPTDTQYFGPGTRLTVL.